The 27 T cell receptor beta chains reported below all come from one sample, sequenced in a study of human T cells and chemical hapten exposure. Time point indicated: patch test 1, 2 weeks after DPC sensitization. Treatment meaning: therapeutic diphenylcyclopropenone sensitization with weekly scalp DPC. MiXCR was run by TCRdb on the RACE reads, yielding one entry per CDR3 protein. Altogether roughly 100,000 distinct CDR3 sequences are present, 8% to 13% being singletons, with the ten largest covering around 3.4%. This specimen was whole blood, taken in connection with sensitization to the hapten diphenylcyclopropenone (DPC). These receptors were collected from a woman between 35 and 50 years old with alopecia areata. Some clones in this sample may be carry-over from other donors' samples.

The chain carries TRBV5-4 and TRBJ2-5, with D possibly being TRBD2 (6 bases). The germline V gene encodes CDR1 SGHNT and CDR2 YYREEE (reference sequence). The CDR3 is 13 amino acids. Trimming removed 1 base from V and 5 bases from J, with 9 bases in between. CDR3 DNA: TGTGCCAGCAGCTTGTCGGGAGACGAGACCCAGTACTTC. Residues: CASSLSGDETQYF.

This clonotype was seen repeatedly, ten times or more. This chain joins TRBV6-1 and TRBJ1-1; TRBD1 agrees at 10 bases. The CDR3 contains 15 residues. The ends lost 6 bases at V and 4 bases at J; junction bases unmatched: 8. Germline V lookup: CDR1 MNHNS, CDR2 SASEGT. The CDR3 loop reads CASSGQDRGVTEAFF. CDR3 nucleotide sequence: TGTGCCAGCAGCGGACAGGACAGGGGGGTCACTGAAGCTTTCTTT.

The chain employs TRBV7-2 and TRBJ2-7; D is perhaps TRBD1 or TRBD2 (5 bases each). The germline V gene has CDR1 SGHTA and CDR2 FQGNSA. V was shortened by 5 bases and J by 5 bases, with 19 bases between the two germline ends. This CDR3 comprises 15 residues. DNA for the CDR3: TGTGCCAGCAGCCCTAACGGGGCCCTGCGGAACGAGCAGTACTTC. Its translation is CASSPNGALRNEQYF.

This clonotype appeared many times. The chain links TRBV29-1 to TRBJ1-4; 9 bases match TRBD1. Germline V CDR1 and CDR2: SQVTM, ANQGSEA. The CDR3 extends over 14 amino acids. Trimming cost V 7 bases and J 7 bases; bases outside gene matches: 10. CDR3 protein: CSAQGQGLAEKLFF. The CDR3 DNA is TGCAGCGCCCAGGGACAGGGCTTGGCTGAAAAACTGTTTTTT.

The rearrangement links TRBV6-2 or TRBV6-3 to TRBJ1-1, with TRBD1 matching over 10 bases. Germline CDR1 reads MNHEY; CDR2 reads SVGEGT. CDR3 length: 14 residues. With 7 bases clipped from V and 4 bases from J, the junction kept 6 bases outside the gene matches. The CDR3 bases are TGTGCCAGCACCAGGGACAGGGGTGTCACTGAAGCTTTCTTT. Protein product: CASTRDRGVTEAFF.

The chain employs TRBV28 and TRBJ2-7, with D perhaps TRBD2 (5 bases). Germline lookup yields CDR1 MDHEN and CDR2 SYDVKM. CDR3 length: 14 residues. Trimming shortened V by 8 bases and J by 5 bases, and 19 bases separated the two germline ends. The CDR3 loop reads CASVPTLLRDEQYF. In DNA form, the CDR3 reads TGTGCCAGCGTTCCGACCCTCTTGAGGGACGAGCAGTACTTC.

This clonotype occurred many times. The chain links TRBV6-2 or TRBV6-3 to TRBJ2-3; TRBD1 might be the D (5 bases). The CDR3 has 14 amino acids. Deletions cut 5 bases from V and 8 bases from J, with 17 bases between. CDR1 is MNHEY, CDR2 SVGEGT, per germline. CDR3 sequence reads: CASSQSRGGATQYF. As DNA, the CDR3 is TGTGCCAGCAGTCAATCTAGGGGCGGAGCTACGCAGTATTTT.

This clonotype occurred a few times. J is TRBJ2-4 and V is TRBV4-2; 10 bases match TRBD1. The CDR3 runs to 17 residues. Germline V gene lookup returns CDR1 LGHNA and CDR2 YNFKEQ. The V and J ends lost 0 bases and 7 bases, in that order; junction bases with no gene match: 9. CDR3: CASSQEAPGQGENIQYF. CDR3 DNA sequence: TGTGCCAGCAGCCAAGAGGCACCAGGACAGGGGGAGAACATTCAGTACTTC.

There are many counts of this clonotype. The J gene is TRBJ2-3, the V gene TRBV5-6, with 9 bases fitting TRBD2. The CDR3 is 18 residues long. Germline values: CDR1 SGHDT, CDR2 YYEEEE. With V trimmed by 0 bases and J by 5 bases, 13 bases remained unmatched. The CDR3 nucleotides read TGTGCCAGCAGCTTGGTCCTAGCGGGGCAAAACCCGGGAGATACGCAGTATTTT. Its translation is CASSLVLAGQNPGDTQYF.

The chain uses TRBV29-1 and TRBJ2-3; 9 nucleotides align to TRBD2. The germline gives CDR1 SQVTM, CDR2 ANQGSEA. The V segment lost 7 bases and the J segment 0 bases; nucleotides outside the gene matches: 8. The CDR3 sequence is 15 residues long. The CDR3 is CSEIFSGSSTDTQYF. Written as DNA, the CDR3 is TGCAGCGAGATCTTTAGCGGGAGTAGCACAGATACGCAGTATTTT.

This clonotype was found a few times. This rearrangement joins TRBV4-2 to TRBJ2-4; the D is unclear. The CDR3 loop spans 15 amino acids. Per the germline V gene, CDR1 is LGHNA and CDR2 is YNFKEQ. Deletions cut 0 bases from V and 3 bases from J, with 9 bases between. The CDR3 loop is CASSQEQRNKNIQYF. In nucleotides, the CDR3 is TGTGCCAGCAGCCAAGAGCAGAGAAACAAAAACATTCAGTACTTC.

Comment on this clonotype: This sequence may be a read error, since a much larger clone differs from it by one base. The rearrangement joins TRBV25-1 to TRBJ2-7, with D unclear. Germline assignment: CDR1 MGHDK and CDR2 SYGVNS. The CDR3 spans 14 residues. CDR3 sequence (DNA): TGTGCCTGCAGTGAATTTTATGACTCCTACGAGCAGTACTTC. Translation: CACSEFYDSYEQYF.

The chain uses TRBV7-9 and TRBJ2-2; 11 nucleotides align to TRBD2. With V trimmed by 0 bases and J by 6 bases, 3 bases remained unmatched. Germline V gene sequence: CDR1 SEHNR, CDR2 FQNEAQ (reference sequence). The CDR3 consists of 16 residues. The CDR3 reads CASSLALGLAAGELFF. The CDR3 nucleotides read TGTGCCAGCAGCTTAGCGTTGGGACTAGCGGCCGGGGAGCTGTTTTTT.

This clonotype was observed a few times. The V and J genes are TRBV3-2 and TRBJ2-7; the table's D call TRBD1 went unverified against the DNA. TRBV3-2 is labeled a pseudogene. CDR3 length: 14 residues. CDR3 sequence: CASSPGQGRNEQYF. CDR3 DNA sequence: TGTGCCAGCAGCCCCGGACAGGGTCGGAACGAGCAGTACTTC.

This clonotype occurred many times. The genes are TRBV4-3 and TRBJ1-1; D gene unclear. Per the germline V gene, CDR1 is LGHNA and CDR2 is YSLEER. Trimming shortened V by 4 bases and J by 0 bases, and 9 bases separated the two germline ends. The CDR3 is 14 amino acids. The CDR3 bases are TGCGCCAGCAGCCTGACAACCATGAACACTGAAGCTTTCTTT. As protein: CASSLTTMNTEAFF.

This clonotype was found many times. CDR3 amino acids: CASSLAWGLGQETQYF. CDR3 DNA sequence: TGTGCCAGCAGCTTAGCCTGGGGCCTCGGCCAAGAGACCCAGTACTTC. The chain has TRBV7-2 and TRBJ2-5; perhaps TRBD1 as D (5 bases). This CDR3 has 16 amino acids. V was clipped by 0 bases and J by 1 base, with 12 bases between them. From germline, CDR1 is SGHTA and CDR2 FQGNSA.

This clonotype was seen more than once but under ten times. This chain links TRBV12-3 or TRBV12-4 with TRBJ1-1; no clear D gene. This CDR3 spans 15 amino acids. Trimming pared 5 bases from V and 1 base from J, leaving 14 bases between. The CDR3 DNA sequence: TGTGCCAGCAGTGCTAACCTACAGACGAACACTGAAGCTTTCTTT. Translation gives CASSANLQTNTEAFF.

The chain is built from TRBV12-3 or TRBV12-4 and TRBJ2-3; D is ambiguous. Trimming shortened V by 5 bases and J by 3 bases, and 9 bases separated the two germline ends. This CDR3 comprises 13 residues. CDR3 protein: CASSQPWTDTQYF. CDR3 in DNA: TGTGCCAGCAGTCAGCCCTGGACAGATACGCAGTATTTT.

The chain uses TRBV27 and TRBJ1-3, with a tentative D call TRBD1 (6 bases). CDR1 is MNHEY, CDR2 SMNVEV, per germline (reference sequence). Trimming removed 4 bases at V and 0 bases at J, with 16 bases between. This CDR3 has 17 residues. CDR3 loop: CASSSPGAASSGNTIYF. The DNA for the CDR3 is TGTGCCAGCAGTTCCCCGGGGGCTGCAAGCTCTGGAAACACCATATATTTT.

This sequence joins TRBV7-3 and TRBJ2-1; 8 bases map to TRBD1. This CDR3 region has 15 residues. Germline-derived CDR1 and CDR2 are SGHTA and FQGTGA. V shed 4 bases and J 5 bases; nucleotides not matched to a gene: 7. CDR3 DNA sequence: TGTGCCAGCAGCTCGCTGGACAGGGTAAACAATGAGCAGTTCTTC. Translating it yields CASSSLDRVNNEQFF.

This clonotype was recorded at least ten times. The chain couples TRBV11-2 to TRBJ2-3; D perhaps matches TRBD2 (5 bases). Germline assignment: CDR1 SGHAT and CDR2 FQNNGV. CDR3 length equals 14 residues. V gave up 7 bases and J gave up 4 bases, with 15 bases separating them. The CDR3 DNA reads as TGTGCCAGCATCTATAGCGACCCCGCAGATACGCAGTATTTT. The encoded protein is CASIYSDPADTQYF.

CDR3 nucleotide sequence: TGCAGCGTTGATCCTGTTGCGGCAGGGAACTCGAACACTGAAGCTTTCTTT. This gives the protein CSVDPVAAGNSNTEAFF. The V and J genes are TRBV29-1 and TRBJ1-1; a possible D gene is TRBD1 (5 bases). Trimming pared 3 bases from V and 1 base from J, leaving 21 bases between. The CDR3 sequence is 17 residues long. Germline assignment: CDR1 SQVTM and CDR2 ANQGSEA.

In its sample, this clonotype was seen a few times. The gene calls are TRBV20-1 and TRBJ2-7; D might be TRBD2 (6 bases). The CDR3 is 13 amino acids. The V gene lost 6 bases and the J gene lost 0 bases, with 12 bases spanning the gap. CDR1 is DFQATT and CDR2 is SNEGSKA in the germline V gene (reference sequence). Here the CDR3 reads CSARGGSSYEQYF. CDR3 in DNA: TGCAGTGCCCGTGGGGGGAGCTCCTACGAGCAGTACTTC.

The table lists this clonotype with many counts. The rearrangement joins TRBV10-3 to TRBJ2-3; no reliable D call. The length of the CDR3 is 15 residues. Germline CDR1 reads ENHRY; CDR2 reads SYGVKD. V was clipped by 3 bases and J by 2 bases, with 12 bases between them. DNA of the CDR3: TGTGCCATCAGTGATGGGAAGGCAGACACAGATACGCAGTATTTT. Amino acids: CAISDGKADTDTQYF.

This clonotype was seen at least ten times. This chain joins TRBV15 and TRBJ2-3, with D perhaps assigned TRBD1 or TRBD2 (5 bases each). Between the trimmed V and J ends, which lost 0 bases and 3 bases, there was a span of 10 bases. The CDR3 length is 15 residues. Germline V gene data show CDR1 as LNHNV and CDR2 as YYDKDF (reference sequence). This CDR3 reads CATSRDRGATDTQYF. CDR3 DNA sequence: TGTGCCACCAGCAGAGATCGAGGGGCGACAGATACGCAGTATTTT.

This chain links TRBV7-9 with TRBJ1-1; D possibly corresponds to TRBD1 (5 bases). Between the trimmed V and J ends, which lost 1 base and 9 bases, there was a span of 9 bases. This CDR3 has 12 amino acids. CDR1 and CDR2 (germline): SEHNR, FQNEAQ (reference sequence). CDR3 nucleotides: TGTGCCAGCAGCTTAGGGGGCGGCCAAGCTTTCTTT. Amino acid sequence: CASSLGGGQAFF.

In this sample, this clonotype turned up a few times. The rearrangement links TRBV4-3 to TRBJ2-1; a possible D gene is TRBD2 (5 bases). Trimming removed 1 base at V and 4 bases at J, with 14 bases between. Germline CDR1 and CDR2: LGHNA and YSLEER. The CDR3 is 16 amino acids. CDR3 DNA: TGCGCCAGCAGCCAAGGGATAGTCGGGGATTACAATGAGCAGTTCTTC. It specifies CASSQGIVGDYNEQFF.